This TCR beta chain was identified in a study of blood T cell repertoires in COVID-19. The overall study: T cells, B-cell-depleted T cells, or PBMCs supplied cDNA or gDNA.

Between the trimmed V and J ends, which lost 6 bases and 9 bases, there was a span of 15 bases. CDR1 is LGHDT, CDR2 YNNKEL, per germline (reference sequence). This CDR3 region has 12 residues. This clone was detected only a few times. Per the study methods: Estimates of nucleated cell counts were drawn from the amplification of reference gene primers. Only in-frame clones appear in the TCRdb table, and some are missing; sequencing was by immunoSEQ multiplex PCR. For V, J and clone size, that table is used; D and trimming come from the DNA. The sample carries 200,000 to 250,000 clones, around 90% recorded once.

Sample: peripheral blood. This chain connects TRBV3-1 (or the pseudogene TRBV3-2) to TRBJ2-7; a possible D gene is TRBD1 (6 bases). The sequence was obtained from a woman between 18 and 29 years old who had recovered from COVID-19. The CDR3 protein is CASSGRGTGQYF. The CDR3 DNA follows: TGTGCCAGCAGTGGCAGGGGCACTGGGCAGTACTTC.